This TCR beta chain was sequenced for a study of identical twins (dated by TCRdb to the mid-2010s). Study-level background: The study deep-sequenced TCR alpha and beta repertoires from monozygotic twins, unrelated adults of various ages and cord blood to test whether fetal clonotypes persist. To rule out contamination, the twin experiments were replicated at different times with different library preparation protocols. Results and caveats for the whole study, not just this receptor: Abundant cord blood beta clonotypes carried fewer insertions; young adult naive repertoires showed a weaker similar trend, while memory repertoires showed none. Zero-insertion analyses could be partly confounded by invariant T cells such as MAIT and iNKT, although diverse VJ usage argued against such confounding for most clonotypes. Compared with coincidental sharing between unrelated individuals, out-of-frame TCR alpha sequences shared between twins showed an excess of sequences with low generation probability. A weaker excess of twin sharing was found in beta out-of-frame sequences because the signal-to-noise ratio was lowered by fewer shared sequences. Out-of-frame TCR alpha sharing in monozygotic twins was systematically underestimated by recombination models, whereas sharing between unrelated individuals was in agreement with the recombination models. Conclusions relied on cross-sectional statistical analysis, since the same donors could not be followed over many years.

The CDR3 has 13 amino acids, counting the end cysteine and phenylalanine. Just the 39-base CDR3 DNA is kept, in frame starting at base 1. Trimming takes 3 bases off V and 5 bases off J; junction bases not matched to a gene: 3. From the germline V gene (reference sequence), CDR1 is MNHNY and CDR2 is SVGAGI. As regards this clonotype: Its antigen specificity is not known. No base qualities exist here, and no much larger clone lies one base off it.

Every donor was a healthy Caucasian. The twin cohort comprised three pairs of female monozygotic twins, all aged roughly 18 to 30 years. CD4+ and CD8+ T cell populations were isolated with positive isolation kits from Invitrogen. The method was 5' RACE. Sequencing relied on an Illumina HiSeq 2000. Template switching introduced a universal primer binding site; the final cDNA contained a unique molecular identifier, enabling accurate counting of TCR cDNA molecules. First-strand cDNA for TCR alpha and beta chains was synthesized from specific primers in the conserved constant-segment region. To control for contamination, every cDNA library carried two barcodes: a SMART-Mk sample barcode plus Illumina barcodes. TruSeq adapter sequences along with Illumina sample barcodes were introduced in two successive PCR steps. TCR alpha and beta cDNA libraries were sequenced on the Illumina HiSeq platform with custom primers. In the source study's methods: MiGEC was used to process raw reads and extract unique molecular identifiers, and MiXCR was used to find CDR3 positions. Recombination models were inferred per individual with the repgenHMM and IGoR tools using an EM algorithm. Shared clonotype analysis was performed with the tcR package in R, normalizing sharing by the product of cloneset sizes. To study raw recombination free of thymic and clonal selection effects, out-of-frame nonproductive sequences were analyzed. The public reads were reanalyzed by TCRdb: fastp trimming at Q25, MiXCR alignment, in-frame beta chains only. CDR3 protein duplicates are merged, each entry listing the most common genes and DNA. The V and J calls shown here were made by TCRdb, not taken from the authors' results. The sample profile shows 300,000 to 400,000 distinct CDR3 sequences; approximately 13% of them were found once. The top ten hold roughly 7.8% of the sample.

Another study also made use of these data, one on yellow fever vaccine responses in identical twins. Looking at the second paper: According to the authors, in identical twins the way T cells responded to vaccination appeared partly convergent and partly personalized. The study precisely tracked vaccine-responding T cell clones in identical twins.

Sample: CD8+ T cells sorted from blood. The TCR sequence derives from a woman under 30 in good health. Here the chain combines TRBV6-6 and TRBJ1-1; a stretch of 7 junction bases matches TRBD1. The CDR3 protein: CASSYTGVTEAFF. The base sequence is TGTGCCAGCAGTTATACAGGGGTGACTGAAGCTTTCTTT.